This passage covers 5 T cell receptor beta chains from one sample sequenced in a study of T-cell memory formation after mild COVID-19. TCRdb ran MiXCR on the 5' RACE reads and lists one entry per CDR3 protein. This sample yields 300,000 to 350,000 distinct CDR3 sequences, of which roughly an eighth are seen a single time; around a fifth belongs to the top ten. Sequences were obtained from PBMCs or a T cell subset sorted from them (not recorded which). Every receptor here comes from a man younger than 35 who had mild COVID-19 (a few samples of this study predate the infection). Cell type and time point are not known.

In its sample, this clonotype was seen many times. The V gene is TRBV15, the J gene TRBJ2-7; D uncertain. The CDR3 consists of 14 residues. The V end lost 0 bases, the J end lost 6 bases, and 12 bases lay between the germline ends. The germline V gene encodes CDR1 LNHNV and CDR2 YYDKDF (reference sequence). In DNA, the CDR3 is TGTGCCACCAGCAGAGATTTTGATGGTTCCGAGCAGTACGTC. Encoded protein: CATSRDFDGSEQYV.

This chain connects TRBV20-1 to TRBJ2-1, with TRBD2 as a possible D gene (6 bases). The CDR3 sequence is 16 residues long. Between the trimmed V and J ends, which lost 3 bases and 0 bases, there was a span of 15 bases. Germline V gene lookup returns CDR1 DFQATT and CDR2 SNEGSKA (reference sequence). The CDR3 region is CSASEAGLDSYNEQFF. Written as DNA, the CDR3 is TGCAGTGCTAGTGAGGCGGGGTTAGACTCCTACAATGAGCAGTTCTTC.

The chain employs TRBV11-2 and TRBJ2-3; the match to TRBD2 covers 10 bases. The germline gives CDR1 SGHAT, CDR2 FQNNGV. V lost 5 bases, J lost 6 bases, and 14 bases stayed unmatched. This CDR3 spans 17 amino acids. The CDR3: CASSPTGHSGGADTQYF. The CDR3 nucleotides read TGTGCCAGCAGCCCGACCGGGCACAGCGGGGGGGCCGATACGCAGTATTTT.

This chain joins TRBV29-1 and TRBJ2-2; the match to TRBD1 covers 12 bases. The CDR3 sequence is 16 residues long. V trimming: 1 base; J trimming: 8 bases; junction bases outside the gene matches: 8. The germline V gene encodes CDR1 SQVTM and CDR2 ANQGSEA. This CDR3 reads CSVEGLRDRGRGELFF. DNA of the CDR3: TGCAGCGTTGAAGGCCTTAGGGACAGGGGGCGAGGGGAGCTGTTTTTT.

The genes are TRBV20-1 and TRBJ1-6; D unclear. This CDR3 is 14 amino acids long. The germline gives CDR1 DFQATT, CDR2 SNEGSKA (reference sequence). V was trimmed by 3 bases and J by 9 bases, leaving 15 bases between them. The CDR3 loop is CSASPALWGSPLHF. The CDR3 DNA follows: TGCAGTGCTAGCCCAGCACTTTGGGGTTCACCCCTCCACTTT.